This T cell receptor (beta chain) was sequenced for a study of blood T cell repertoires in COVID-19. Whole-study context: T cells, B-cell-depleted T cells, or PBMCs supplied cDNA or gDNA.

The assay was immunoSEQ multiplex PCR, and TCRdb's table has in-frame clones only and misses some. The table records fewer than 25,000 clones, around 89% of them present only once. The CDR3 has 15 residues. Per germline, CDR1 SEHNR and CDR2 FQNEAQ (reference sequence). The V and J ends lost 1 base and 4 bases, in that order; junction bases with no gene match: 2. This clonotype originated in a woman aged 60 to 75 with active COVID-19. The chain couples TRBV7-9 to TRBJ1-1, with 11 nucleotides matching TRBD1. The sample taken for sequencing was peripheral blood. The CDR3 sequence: CASSLDGQGATEAFF. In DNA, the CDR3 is TGTGCCAGCAGCTTAGACGGACAGGGGGCCACTGAAGCTTTCTTT.